This TCR beta chain appears in the sequencing data of a study of T cells in tumors after PD-1 blockade. At the level of the study: Prior checkpoint blockade, systemic immunosuppressant use, or anti-cancer therapy within 4 weeks excluded patients. Each patient got pembrolizumab 200 mg every 3 weeks or cemiplimab 350 mg every 2 weeks. A subset received ongoing vismodegib 150 mg daily alongside anti-PD-1 therapy.

Study-wide results and caveats: Blood contained about 43% of the tumor's TCR clonotypes.

Assay used: immunoSEQ multiplex PCR; TCRdb lists only in-frame clones, some missing. The data hold 60,000 or so clones, with around three quarters observed a single time. The V and J ends lost 4 bases and 0 bases, in that order; junction bases with no gene match: 3. CDR3 length: 16 amino acids. Germline CDR1 is MNHNS and CDR2 is SASEGT. About this clone: Its antigen is currently unknown.

The specimen was PBMCs, collected before anti-PD-1 treatment. The source of this sequence is a human donor with basal cell carcinoma. V is TRBV6-1 and J is TRBJ2-3; 11 nucleotides align to TRBD2. CDR3 sequence: CASSVLAGDSTDTQYF. As DNA, the CDR3 is TGTGCCAGCAGTGTACTAGCGGGGGATAGCACAGATACGCAGTATTTT.